The clone carrying this T cell receptor (beta chain) was picked up a small number of times. Its antigen is unknown. In germline, CDR1 is SGHTA, CDR2 FQGNSA. The V and J ends lost 1 base and 0 bases respectively, with 12 bases between them. The CDR3 runs 16 residues. Each CDR3 protein is one row after TCRdb ran MiXCR on the reads. The profile shows about 500,000 distinct CDR3 sequences, roughly 34% of them singletons. This specimen belongs to a study of T cell repertoires in cytomegalovirus infection. Study-level information: Researchers turned to recently identified HLA-C-restricted CMV epitopes as well as well-studied HLA-B-restricted ones. Public signatures in TCR beta pointed to CMV infection and matching HLA type. Study conclusions and caveats: In two of eight donors, the top clonotype was HLA-C-restricted CMV-specific. Cumulative frequency of public TCR beta families picked out carriers of CMV plus the relevant HLA.

This material consisted of cultured PBMCs, taken from culture after CMV antigen stimulation. This sequence was found in a human donor in good health (CMV status not recorded). Some clones in this sample may be carry-over from other donors' samples. This chain uses TRBV7-2 with TRBJ1-1; D is perhaps TRBD1 (5 bases). CDR3 DNA sequence: TGTGCCAGCAGCTTAGGGTACAGGTTCATGAACACTGAAGCTTTCTTT. Its protein is CASSLGYRFMNTEAFF.